Listed here are 26 T cell receptor beta chains from one sample, sequenced in a study of blood T cell repertoires in COVID-19. TCRdb keeps only in-frame clones here, not all; method: immunoSEQ multiplex PCR. The sample includes a few hundred thousand clones, around 90% of them seen just once. Sample: PBMCs or T cells enriched from blood (not recorded which). These receptor sequences come from a man aged 25 to 40 who had recovered from COVID-19.

The rearrangement links TRBV5-5 to TRBJ1-5; D might be TRBD1 (6 bases). V shed 2 bases and J shed 1 base, with 7 bases lying between them. Germline lookup yields CDR1 SGHKS and CDR2 YYEKEE (reference sequence). This CDR3 contains 14 residues. The CDR3 protein is CASSFTGSNQPQHF. CDR3 in DNA: TGTGCCAGCAGCTTCACAGGGAGCAATCAGCCCCAGCATTTT.

The rearrangement joins TRBV6-5 to TRBJ2-1; no clear D gene. Germline lookup yields CDR1 MNHEY and CDR2 SVGAGI. The CDR3 extends over 15 amino acids. Trimming took 6 bases from V and 0 from J, leaving 12 bases between them. In nucleotides, the CDR3 is TGTGCCAGCAGCACCGACTGGAGCTCCTACAATGAGCAGTTCTTC. Protein product: CASSTDWSSYNEQFF.

The V gene is TRBV7-2, the J gene TRBJ2-5; 11 bases map to TRBD1. Germline V gene lookup returns CDR1 SGHTA and CDR2 FQGNSA. This CDR3 comprises 14 residues. V shed 5 bases, J shed 2 bases, and the junction held 1 base outside the gene matches. The CDR3 bases are TGTGCCAGCAGCCGGGACAGGGGGCAAGAGACCCAGTACTTC. It is translated as CASSRDRGQETQYF. The full variable domain, with the rest looked up from reference TRBV7-2 and TRBJ2-5, is GAGVSQSPSNKVTEKGKDVELRCDPISGHTALYWYRQSLGQGLEFLIYFQGNSAPDKSGLPSDRFSAERTGGSVSTLTIQRTQQEDSAVYLCASSRDRGQETQYFGPGTRLLVL.

V gene TRBV7-2 combines with J gene TRBJ2-3, with D perhaps matching TRBD2 (6 bases). Trimming removed 5 bases at V and 4 bases at J, with 16 bases between. Germline V gene sequence: CDR1 SGHTA, CDR2 FQGNSA. This CDR3 is 15 amino acids long. CDR3 protein: CASSTNRGYPDTQYF. The CDR3 DNA reads TGTGCCAGCAGCACCAACCGGGGGTACCCAGATACGCAGTATTTT.

This clone was counted only a few times. The J gene is TRBJ1-4, the V gene TRBV29-1, with 8 bases aligning to TRBD1. The germline V gene encodes CDR1 SQVTM and CDR2 ANQGSEA. The CDR3 covers 15 residues. The junction had 7 bases not matched to a gene; V was cut back by 3 bases and J by 4 bases. The CDR3 DNA follows: TGCAGCGTTGAGGCAGGGGGCCCCTTTAATGAAAAACTGTTTTTT. Protein product: CSVEAGGPFNEKLFF. Full variable domain (remainder filled in from reference TRBV29-1 and TRBJ1-4): SAVISQKPSRDICQRGTSLTIQCQVDSQVTMMFWYRQQPGQSLTLIATANQGSEATYESGFVIDKFPISRPNLTFSTLTVSNMSPEDSSIYLCSVEAGGPFNEKLFFGSGTQLSVL.

V usage is TRBV7-9 and J usage is TRBJ1-1, with unresolved D. The CDR3 is 14 amino acids. Germline V CDR1 and CDR2: SEHNR, FQNEAQ (reference sequence). Trimming removed 7 bases at V and 0 bases at J, with 12 bases between. CDR3 in amino acids: CASTDSGLNTEAFF. CDR3 nucleotide sequence: TGTGCCAGCACTGATTCCGGGTTGAACACTGAAGCTTTCTTT.

The chain employs TRBV19 and TRBJ2-1; 8 bases are a match to TRBD2. The junction had 7 bases not matched to a gene; V was cut back by 3 bases and J by 9 bases. Per the germline V gene, CDR1 is LNHDA and CDR2 is SQIVND (reference sequence). CDR3 length: 14 residues. Written as DNA, the CDR3 is TGTGCCAGTAGTATGGGGCTAGCGGGTGTTGAGCAGTTCTTC. Protein: CASSMGLAGVEQFF.

On this clone: A much larger clonotype is one base distant, so this may be a read error. The chain uses TRBV6-5 and TRBJ1-5; 10 bases map to TRBD1. The CDR3 is 15 amino acids. Trimming at V came to 4 bases and at J to 2 bases, leaving 2 bases not matched to a gene. From germline, CDR1 is MNHEY and CDR2 SVGAGI. The CDR3 is CASSSGTGGNQPQHF. CDR3 DNA sequence: TGTGCCAGCAGTTCCGGGACAGGGGGCAATCAGCCCCAGCATTTT.

The rearrangement uses TRBV30 and TRBJ2-3, with 11 nucleotides matching TRBD1. The CDR3 consists of 14 residues. Germline lookup yields CDR1 GTSNPN and CDR2 SVGIG (reference sequence). Germline trimming cut 4 bases from V and 6 bases from J; bases unmatched to any gene: 6. The DNA for the CDR3 is TGTGCCTGGACCCACCGGGACAGGGGGGATACGCAGTATTTT. Translating gives CAWTHRDRGDTQYF.

The chain carries TRBV5-6 and TRBJ1-2; a possible D gene is TRBD1 (6 bases). The V gene lost 5 bases and the J gene lost 3 bases, with 14 bases spanning the gap. Germline CDR1 SGHDT, CDR2 YYEEEE. This CDR3 is 14 amino acids long. This CDR3 reads CASRPDSLHYGYTF. Written as DNA, the CDR3 is TGTGCCAGCAGACCGGACAGTTTACACTATGGCTACACCTTC.

The V and J genes are TRBV10-3 and TRBJ2-7; 7 nucleotides align to TRBD2. V shed 10 bases, J shed 0 bases, and the junction held 6 bases outside the gene matches. Germline V lookup: CDR1 ENHRY, CDR2 SYGVKD. This CDR3 region has 13 residues. CDR3 in amino acids: CATRDYLSYEQYF. The CDR3 nucleotides are TGTGCCACCCGGGACTATCTCTCCTACGAGCAGTACTTC.

This rearrangement joins TRBV12-3 or TRBV12-4 to TRBJ1-1; D is perhaps TRBD1 (5 bases). The CDR3 contains 13 residues. The V and J ends lost 6 bases and 4 bases respectively, with 12 bases between them. The CDR3 reads CASRGRESTEAFF. The CDR3 coding sequence is TGTGCCAGCAGGGGGCGGGAGAGCACTGAAGCTTTCTTT.

This chain uses TRBV12-5 with TRBJ2-2; tentative D call: TRBD1 (5 bases). V was shortened by 3 bases and J by 1 base, with 6 bases between the two germline ends. The germline V gene encodes CDR1 LGHNT and CDR2 FRNRAP. CDR3 length equals 14 residues. The CDR3 loop reads CASGFGQNTGELFF. The CDR3 DNA reads as TGTGCTAGTGGTTTCGGACAGAACACCGGGGAGCTGTTTTTT.

This chain connects TRBV28 to TRBJ1-2; 8 positions match TRBD1. This CDR3 spans 14 amino acids. V trimming: 2 bases; J trimming: 6 bases; junction bases outside the gene matches: 5. CDR1 and CDR2 from the germline V gene are MDHEN and SYDVKM. Here the CDR3 reads CASSLDQGADGYTF. The CDR3 DNA sequence: TGTGCCAGCAGTTTAGATCAGGGGGCAGATGGCTACACCTTC.

The chain joins TRBV30 to TRBJ2-7; tentatively, D is TRBD2 (7 bases). CDR1 and CDR2 (germline): GTSNPN, SVGIG (reference sequence). V was shortened by 3 bases and J by 4 bases, with 16 bases between the two germline ends. The length of the CDR3 is 14 residues. For the CDR3, the DNA is TGTGCCTGGAGACTCCCCAAGGGGGGGTACGAGCAGTACTTC. This translates into CAWRLPKGGYEQYF.

This chain links TRBV7-9 with TRBJ2-7, with D possibly being TRBD1 (6 bases). There are 12 residues in the CDR3. CDR1 and CDR2 from the germline V gene are SEHNR and FQNEAQ (reference sequence). With 5 bases removed from V and 7 bases from J, the gap between germline ends came to 12 bases. The CDR3 nucleotides read TGTGCCAGCAGCCGGACAGACTTTGAGCAGTACTTC. Its protein is CASSRTDFEQYF.

The chain employs TRBV9 and TRBJ2-5, with a possible D match to TRBD1 (5 bases). CDR3 length: 16 amino acids. Germline lookup yields CDR1 SGDLS and CDR2 YYNGEE. V lost 0 bases and J lost 5, with 17 bases in between. The CDR3 here is CASSVEQGTKLETQYF. CDR3 DNA sequence: TGTGCCAGCAGCGTAGAGCAGGGAACCAAGTTGGAGACCCAGTACTTC.

The chain recombines TRBV4-1 with TRBJ2-2; the D gene is possibly TRBD2 (5 bases). Per the germline V gene, CDR1 is MGHRA and CDR2 is YSYEKL. The CDR3 is 15 residues long. Trimming cost V 0 bases and J 6 bases, with 11 bases left between them. CDR3 DNA: TGCGCCAGCAGCCAAGATCGTGCAGCGGCCGGGGAGCTGTTTTTT. Amino acids: CASSQDRAAAGELFF.

The CDR3 nucleotides read TGTGCCAGCTCACCTACCTCTCAGGGGATAGTGAGCAATCAGCCCCAGCATTTT. This translates into CASSPTSQGIVSNQPQHF. The rearrangement links TRBV18 to TRBJ1-5; D perhaps matches TRBD1 (6 bases). V lost 3 bases and J 1 base, leaving 19 bases between the germline ends. Germline V CDR1 and CDR2: KGHSH, LQKENI. The CDR3 is 18 amino acids.

The chain uses TRBV5-1 and TRBJ2-7, with 12 bases identical to TRBD2. Germline CDR1 and CDR2: SGHRS and YFSETQ. V dropped 3 bases and J dropped 3; count of bases not matched to a gene: 4. There are 15 residues in the CDR3. The CDR3 region is CASSYTSGGYYEQYF. CDR3 bases: TGCGCCAGCAGCTACACTAGCGGGGGGTACTACGAGCAGTACTTC.

The chain recombines TRBV2 with TRBJ1-5; D gene uncertain. Trimming removed 6 bases at V and 0 bases at J, with 12 bases between. The CDR3 contains 15 residues. Germline values: CDR1 SNHLY, CDR2 FYNNEI. Written as DNA, the CDR3 is TGTGCCAGCAGGGCACAGATTCTTAGCAATCAGCCCCAGCATTTT. Translating it yields CASRAQILSNQPQHF.

The V and J genes are TRBV9 and TRBJ2-7, with 7 nucleotides matching TRBD1. Germline assignment: CDR1 SGDLS and CDR2 YYNGEE. The CDR3 contains 13 residues. The junction had 3 bases not matched to a gene; V was cut back by 0 bases and J by 6 bases. For the CDR3, the DNA is TGTGCCAGCAGCGTAGAGGGGGCCGGCGAGCAGTACTTC. Residues: CASSVEGAGEQYF.

In its sample, this clone was seen once. The chain employs TRBV6-5 and TRBJ2-7; TRBD2 is a possible D gene (6 bases). With 5 bases removed from V and 2 bases from J, the gap between germline ends came to 10 bases. CDR1 is MNHEY and CDR2 is SVGAGI in the germline V gene. There are 13 residues in the CDR3. The CDR3 DNA sequence: TGTGCCAGCAGTCGGGACTTAACCTACGAGCAGTACTTC. Its translation: CASSRDLTYEQYF.

This chain joins TRBV4-3 and TRBJ2-7; 8 nucleotides agree with TRBD1. This CDR3 region has 16 residues. V gave up 0 bases and J gave up 2 bases; unmatched junction bases: 6. Germline CDR1 LGHNA, CDR2 YSLEER. This chain's CDR3 is CASSQEAGQGPYEQYF. The CDR3 DNA follows: TGCGCCAGCAGCCAAGAAGCCGGACAGGGACCCTACGAGCAGTACTTC.

The rearrangement links TRBV9 to TRBJ2-1; 16 nucleotides line up with TRBD2. CDR3 size: 17 residues. Trimming cost V 5 bases and J 6 bases; bases outside gene matches: 8. Germline V gene sequence: CDR1 SGDLS, CDR2 YYNGEE. This CDR3 reads CASRAPGLAGGGNEQFF. The CDR3 DNA sequence: TGTGCCAGCAGAGCCCCGGGACTAGCGGGAGGGGGCAATGAGCAGTTCTTC.

The chain joins TRBV9 to TRBJ2-1; TRBD2 matches at 8 bases. CDR1 is SGDLS and CDR2 is YYNGEE in the germline V gene. The CDR3 has 17 residues. The V and J ends lost 2 bases and 7 bases, in that order; junction bases with no gene match: 14. For the CDR3, the DNA is TGTGCCAGCAGCGTTTCGGGACTAGTATTTATCCCTAATGAGCAGTTCTTC. This codes for CASSVSGLVFIPNEQFF.